The next 17 T cell receptor beta chains were all read from a single sample in a study of vaccination and CD4 T cells after COVID-19. The Oncomine TCR Beta short-read assay was applied to DNA of cultured CD4+ T cells. TCRdb independently ran MiXCR on the PCR reads; one entry per CDR3 protein. The sample lists some 10,000 distinct CDR3 sequences; less than 75% were seen once. The sample's treatment: approximately 9-day PBMC culture with coronavirus spike peptide pools or control peptides (ViraFEST assay). These receptors are not linked to any known antigen. Source material: CD4+ T cells from blood, cultured in vitro. These receptor sequences come from a human donor who had recovered from COVID-19.

The table lists this clonotype with a few counts. The junction and the germline gene differ at one end; a read error may be behind it. CDR3 residues: CASSLGSGDGEQYF. CDR3 DNA sequence: TGTGCCAGCAGTTTAGGATCCGGGGACGGAGAGCAGTACTTC. This rearrangement joins TRBV7-2 to TRBJ2-7, with D possibly being TRBD1 or TRBD2 (5 bases each). From germline, CDR1 is SGHTA and CDR2 FQGNSA. The CDR3 contains 14 residues.

The chain combines TRBV27 with TRBJ1-5, with D perhaps matching TRBD1 (6 bases). The germline V gene has CDR1 MNHEY and CDR2 SMNVEV (reference sequence). Trimming took off 6 bases at V and 2 bases at J, with 14 bases between the two ends. There are 15 residues in the CDR3. CDR3 coding DNA: TGTGCCAGCAGGGTACAGGGTTTGGGCAATCAGCCCCAGCATTTT. Translation gives CASRVQGLGNQPQHF.

The genes are TRBV7-8 and TRBJ1-1; D call uncertain. This CDR3 spans 13 amino acids. V was shortened by 2 bases and J by 1 base, with 5 bases between the two germline ends. Germline values: CDR1 SGHVS, CDR2 FQNEAQ. The CDR3 nucleotides read TGTGCCAGCAGCTTACTGTGGAACACTGAAGCTTTCTTT. Translating it yields CASSLLWNTEAFF.

The chain employs TRBV5-1 and TRBJ1-1, with TRBD1 identical over 8 bases. CDR3 length: 15 amino acids. Germline V lookup: CDR1 SGHRS, CDR2 YFSETQ. Losses at the gene ends were 3 bases for V and 0 bases for J; bases not matched to a gene: 4. CDR3 residues: CASSYMTGVNTEAFF. The DNA of the CDR3 is TGCGCCAGCAGCTATATGACAGGGGTGAACACTGAAGCTTTCTTT.

The V call is TRBV12-3 or TRBV12-4, the J call TRBJ2-2; D unresolved. V dropped 5 bases and J dropped 8 bases, with 9 bases sitting between them. The CDR3 consists of 12 residues. CDR3 protein: CASSPNLGELFF. As DNA, the CDR3 is TGTGCCAGCAGTCCCAACCTGGGGGAGCTGTTTTTT.

J is TRBJ2-2 and V is TRBV7-9; maybe TRBD1 (5 bases). The CDR3 loop spans 15 amino acids. V was shortened by 6 bases and J by 1 base, with 12 bases between the two germline ends. The germline V gene has CDR1 SEHNR and CDR2 FQNEAQ (reference sequence). This chain's CDR3 is CASRPDRGNTGELFF. In nucleotides, the CDR3 is TGTGCCAGCAGACCCGACAGAGGGAACACCGGGGAGCTGTTTTTT.

The chain uses TRBV6-1 and TRBJ1-5; TRBD1 matches at 9 bases. The length of the CDR3 is 17 residues. J lost 2 bases, V lost 6 bases, and 11 bases had no gene match. Germline loops: CDR1 MNHNS, CDR2 SASEGT. CDR3 loop: CASSSVTGGQGNQPQHF. The CDR3 DNA reads TGTGCCAGCAGCTCCGTTACAGGGGGCCAGGGCAATCAGCCCCAGCATTTT.

This clonotype was seen once. The V call is TRBV10-3, the J call TRBJ2-7; D uncertain. V was shortened by 2 bases and J by 2 bases, with 13 bases between the two germline ends. The germline gives CDR1 ENHRY, CDR2 SYGVKD. The CDR3 totals 15 residues. CDR3 bases: TGTGCCATCAGTGAGATGGGTAGGTATGCCTACGAGCAGTACTTC. Its translation is CAISEMGRYAYEQYF.

Regarding this clonotype: An end of the junction differs from the germline gene, which may be a read error. V gene TRBV4-3 combines with J gene TRBJ1-6, with D perhaps TRBD1 (5 bases). This CDR3 is 18 amino acids long. The germline gives CDR1 LGHNA, CDR2 YSLEER. The CDR3 sequence is CASSQVPREVGYHSPLHF. The CDR3 DNA sequence: TGCGCCAGCAGCCAAGTACCCAGGGAGGTCGGCTATCATTCACCCCTCCACTTT.

This chain uses TRBV30 with TRBJ1-1; D ambiguous. Trimming stripped 4 bases from V and 6 bases from J, with 9 bases between. Germline values: CDR1 GTSNPN, CDR2 SVGIG (reference sequence). The CDR3 consists of 11 residues. For the CDR3, the DNA is TGTGCCTGGAAACGGGAGGCTGAAGCTTTCTTT. The encoded protein is CAWKREAEAFF.

The chain recombines TRBV27 with TRBJ2-2; TRBD2 aligns across 8 bases. The ends lost 2 bases at V and 4 bases at J; junction bases unmatched: 6. The CDR3 spans 16 residues. Germline CDR1 reads MNHEY; CDR2 reads SMNVEV (reference sequence). CDR3 amino acids: CASSLTSGTPTGELFF. CDR3 nucleotide sequence: TGTGCCAGCAGTTTAACTAGCGGCACCCCCACCGGGGAGCTGTTTTTT.

This clonotype has more than one count but fewer than ten. V gene TRBV6-2 or TRBV6-3 combines with J gene TRBJ1-1; no definite D call. V lost 2 bases and J 11 bases, leaving 9 bases between the germline ends. Germline loops: CDR1 MNHEY, CDR2 SVGEGT. CDR3 length: 11 residues. Here the CDR3 DNA reads TGTGCCAGCAGTTACGGGGTTGAGGCTTTCTTT. This translates into CASSYGVEAFF.

By its share, this clonotype is large. The chain combines TRBV6-2 or TRBV6-3 with TRBJ2-2, with D uncertain. The germline V gene encodes CDR1 MNHEY and CDR2 SVGEGT. The CDR3 extends over 14 amino acids. Trimming took 6 bases from V and 1 from J, leaving 9 bases between them. The CDR3 protein is CASRNGRNTGELFF. The CDR3 nucleotides read TGTGCCAGCAGAAACGGACGGAACACCGGGGAGCTGTTTTTT.

By frequency in the sample, this clonotype is medium-sized (0.01 to 0.1%). The V call is TRBV30, the J call TRBJ2-7; D uncertain. The V gene's germline CDR1 is GTSNPN and CDR2 SVGIG (reference sequence). V was clipped by 2 bases and J by 4 bases, with 12 bases between them. The length of the CDR3 is 13 residues. The CDR3: CAWSISSRYEQYF. The CDR3 nucleotides read TGTGCCTGGAGTATAAGTTCTCGATACGAGCAGTACTTC.

The chain joins TRBV5-1 to TRBJ2-7; D is possibly TRBD2 (6 bases). Germline values: CDR1 SGHRS, CDR2 YFSETQ. CDR3 size: 12 residues. The V gene lost 1 base and the J gene lost 5 bases, with 7 bases spanning the gap. CDR3 bases: TGCGCCAGCAGCTTGCCGGGGGACGAGCAGTACTTC. This codes for CASSLPGDEQYF. Full variable domain (rest looked up from reference TRBV5-1 and TRBJ2-7): KAGVTQTPRYLIKTRGQQVTLSCSPISGHRSVSWYQQTPGQGLQFLFEYFSETQRNKGNFPGRFSGRQFSNSRSEMNVSTLELGDSALYLCASSLPGDEQYFGPGTRLTVT.

This chain links TRBV6-5 with TRBJ1-2, with D uncertain. CDR3 length: 15 residues. Germline CDR1 is MNHEY and CDR2 is SVGAGI. V lost 0 bases and J 2 bases, leaving 10 bases between the germline ends. CDR3 in DNA: TGTGCCAGCAGTTACTCTCGGGCGGAGAACTATGGCTACACCTTC. Translation: CASSYSRAENYGYTF.

The rearrangement links TRBV27 to TRBJ1-6; no firm D call. Trimming took 2 bases from V and 5 from J, leaving 7 bases between them. The CDR3 covers 14 residues. CDR1 MNHEY and CDR2 SMNVEV come from the germline V gene (reference sequence). This CDR3 is CASSLPGNNSPLHF. The DNA for the CDR3 is TGTGCCAGCAGTTTACCAGGAAATAATTCACCCCTCCACTTT.